These 17 T cell receptor beta chains were sequenced from one sample in a study of monozygotic twins with inflammatory bowel disease. For each CDR3 protein, TCRdb gives one entry from its re-call of the 5' RACE reads, without DNA. This table holds around 150,000 distinct CDR3 sequences. The sequenced sample consisted of blood. These receptors were collected from a human donor with ulcerative colitis or Crohn's disease, or a healthy co-twin of an affected twin (not recorded which).

This rearrangement joins TRBV6-4 to TRBJ2-3; the D call of TRBD1 rests on TCRdb alone, since no DNA is present to check it. The germline V gene encodes CDR1 MRHNA and CDR2 SNTAGT. CDR3 size: 13 residues. This CDR3 reads CARQRTGADTQYF.

The rearrangement uses TRBV6-1 and TRBJ1-1; TCRdb lists TRBD1, though no DNA is available to test this call. The CDR3 extends over 14 amino acids. Looked up from germline, CDR1 is MNHNS and CDR2 is SASEGT. The CDR3 here is CASSPGPMDTEAFF.

This rearrangement joins TRBV5-1 to TRBJ1-2; the TCRdb call, TRBD1, lacks DNA for checking. Germline V gene lookup returns CDR1 SGHRS and CDR2 YFSETQ. CDR3 size: 15 residues. This chain's CDR3 is CASSPAGQGAEGYTF. Full variable domain (missing parts from reference TRBV5-1 and TRBJ1-2): KAGVTQTPRYLIKTRGQQVTLSCSPISGHRSVSWYQQTPGQGLQFLFEYFSETQRNKGNFPGRFSGRQFSNSRSEMNVSTLELGDSALYLCASSPAGQGAEGYTFGSGTRLTVV.

This chain joins TRBV6-5 and TRBJ2-3; lacking DNA, the TRBD1 call made by TCRdb goes unchecked. The CDR3 totals 12 residues. Germline V gives CDR1 MNHEY, CDR2 SVGAGI. This CDR3 reads CASSLGPGMQYF.

V usage is TRBV28 and J usage is TRBJ2-7. The germline V gene encodes CDR1 MDHEN and CDR2 SYDVKM. The CDR3 runs 15 residues. The CDR3 here is CASNPNPQLLREQYF.

The chain joins TRBV28 to TRBJ1-1; TCRdb selects TRBD1, and the lack of DNA leaves this call unchecked. Looked up from germline, CDR1 is MDHEN and CDR2 is SYDVKM. The CDR3 is 15 amino acids. The CDR3 sequence is CASSPPTGEGTEAFF.

This sequence joins TRBV5-1 and TRBJ2-1; lacking DNA, the TRBD2 call made by TCRdb goes unchecked. The CDR3 totals 17 residues. CDR1 and CDR2 (germline): SGHRS, YFSETQ. This CDR3 reads CASSSPPGLAVYNEQFF.

This chain joins TRBV3-1 and TRBJ2-1; TCRdb indicates TRBD2, and absent DNA this call remains unverified. Germline CDR1 reads LGHDT; CDR2 reads YNNKEL (reference sequence). The CDR3 spans 17 residues. This CDR3 is CASSQEVAGGPKNEQFF.

The rearrangement links TRBV6-1 to TRBJ1-6. The germline CDR1 and CDR2 sequences are MNHNS and SASEGT. The CDR3 covers 15 residues. CDR3 protein: CASQILEGGNSPLHF.

This chain uses TRBV28 with TRBJ2-7. Germline assignment: CDR1 MDHEN and CDR2 SYDVKM. The CDR3 has 13 amino acids. CDR3 amino acids: CASSFGRTWEQYF.

The chain has TRBV2 and TRBJ1-1. CDR1 is SNHLY and CDR2 is FYNNEI in the germline V gene. The CDR3 contains 12 residues. The CDR3 sequence is CASSLDRPEAFF. The complete variable domain, with remaining parts taken from reference TRBV2 and TRBJ1-1, reads EPEVTQTPSHQVTQMGQEVILRCVPISNHLYFYWYRQILGQKVEFLVSFYNNEISEKSEIFDDQFSVERPDGSNFTLKIRSTKLEDSAMYFCASSLDRPEAFFGQGTRLTVV.

This sequence joins TRBV30 and TRBJ2-2. The germline CDR1 and CDR2 sequences are GTSNPN and SVGIG (reference sequence). The CDR3 loop spans 12 amino acids. The CDR3 reads CAWNGRTGELFF.

The chain recombines TRBV7-2 with TRBJ2-1; absent DNA, TCRdb's TRBD2 call cannot be checked. In germline, CDR1 is SGHTA, CDR2 FQGNSA. This CDR3 is built from 14 residues. The CDR3 spells CASSSQGGGYEQFF.

The chain links TRBV5-6 to TRBJ2-7; TCRdb proposes TRBD1, but this gene call is untestable without DNA. CDR1 is SGHDT, CDR2 YYEEEE, per germline. The CDR3 is 13 residues long. CDR3 sequence: CASSLLGVYEQYF.

This sequence joins TRBV24-1 and TRBJ1-4. Looked up from germline, CDR1 is KGHDR and CDR2 is SFDVKD. The CDR3 consists of 12 residues. This chain's CDR3 is CATSDANEKLFF.

The chain is built from TRBV6-5 and TRBJ2-1; no DNA is available, so the TRBD2 call from TCRdb remains unchecked. Germline-derived CDR1 and CDR2 are MNHEY and SVGAGI. The CDR3 has 13 residues. The CDR3 loop reads CASSPPRNNEQFF.

V usage is TRBV11-2 and J usage is TRBJ2-2. The CDR3 consists of 14 residues. Germline V gives CDR1 SGHAT, CDR2 FQNNGV. CDR3 protein: CASSLEALAGELFF.